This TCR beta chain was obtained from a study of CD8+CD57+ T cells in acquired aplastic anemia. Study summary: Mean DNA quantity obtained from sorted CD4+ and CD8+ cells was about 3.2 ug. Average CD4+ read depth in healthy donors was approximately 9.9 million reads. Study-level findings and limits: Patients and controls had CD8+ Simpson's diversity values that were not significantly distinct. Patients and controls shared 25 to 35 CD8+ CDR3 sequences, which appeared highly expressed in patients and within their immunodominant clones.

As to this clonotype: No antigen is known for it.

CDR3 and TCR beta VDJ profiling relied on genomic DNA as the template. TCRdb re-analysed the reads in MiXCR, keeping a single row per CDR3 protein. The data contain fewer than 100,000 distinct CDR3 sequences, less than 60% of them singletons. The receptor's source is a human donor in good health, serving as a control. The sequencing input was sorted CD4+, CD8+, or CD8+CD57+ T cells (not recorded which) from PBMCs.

The CDR3 loop is CAISESVQGYTF. Here the CDR3 DNA reads TGTGCCATCAGTGAGTCGGTACAGGGCTACACCTTC. The chain recombines TRBV10-3 with TRBJ1-2; D unclear. This CDR3 is built from 12 residues. V shed 0 bases and J shed 8 bases, with 7 bases lying between them. Germline V gene lookup returns CDR1 ENHRY and CDR2 SYGVKD.